The TCR beta chain described here comes from a study of T cell responses to AZD1222 COVID-19 vaccine. General study points: Of the AZD1222 recipients, only five to seven were seropositive at baseline. The donor group comprised mostly white British people and more females; the analysis possibly underestimated clonal diversity. Spike-specific TCR breadth and depth grew following two AZD1222 doses.

Turning to this clone: Its specificity is not known.

This CDR3 region has 13 residues. V lost 7 bases to trimming and J lost 6 bases, with 13 bases between them. Germline V lookup: CDR1 WSHSY, CDR2 SAAADI. The repertoire was sequenced with immunoSEQ multiplex PCR; TCRdb's copy has only in-frame clones and lacks some. The repertoire holds around 150,000 clones, about 93% seen once, with roughly 1.3% in the top ten. This clonotype was sampled from an adult in good health. The sequences come from peripheral blood, collected on day 0 of AZD1222 vaccination. V is TRBV10-2 and J is TRBJ2-1, with D tentatively TRBD1 (5 bases). This CDR3 reads CASKDTPPNEQFF. The DNA of the CDR3 is TGCGCCAGCAAGGACACACCCCCCAATGAGCAGTTCTTC.